Sequencing of this TCR beta chain was carried out in a study of blood T cell repertoires in COVID-19. This CDR3 is built from 18 residues. The germline V gene has CDR1 LNHDA and CDR2 SQIVND (reference sequence). In the case of this clone: A read error may produce the germline difference seen at one junction end.

Assay used: immunoSEQ multiplex PCR; TCRdb lists only in-frame clones, some missing. Of about 55,000 clones in the sample, about 85% were seen once. The source material was peripheral blood. The chain is built from TRBV19 and TRBJ1-1, with 10 bases lining up with TRBD1. The TCR comes from a human donor in a cohort sampled during active COVID-19. The CDR3 DNA reads TGTACCAGTAGTACTACTCTCGGGACAGGGGAACCTTACACTGAAGCTTTCTTT. The encoded protein is CTSSTTLGTGEPYTEAFF. The entire variable domain, with the rest obtained from reference TRBV19 and TRBJ1-1, is as follows: DGGITQSPKYLFRKEGQNVTLSCEQNLNHDAMYWYRQDPGQGLRLIYYSQIVNDFQKGDIAEGYSVSREKKESFPLTVTSAQKNPTAFYLCTSSTTLGTGEPYTEAFFGQGTRLTVV.